This T cell receptor beta chain was captured in a study of blood T cell repertoires in COVID-19. The overall study: The United States, Italy and Spain were the sources of the acute and convalescent COVID-19 samples. The analysed material was cDNA or gDNA that came from T cells, B-cell-depleted T cells, or PBMCs.

Germline loops: CDR1 LGHDT, CDR2 YNNKEL (reference sequence). V lost 0 bases and J lost 5, with 16 bases in between. The CDR3 is 16 residues long. As originally analysed: For nucleated cells, counts were estimated from reference gene primer amplification. Here immunoSEQ multiplex PCR was the method, and the copy in TCRdb shows in-frame clones only, minus some. The V and J calls and the clone size are those of that table, but D and trimming were determined from the DNA. The sample consists of a few hundred thousand clones, about 88% of them appearing once. The rearrangement links TRBV3-1 (or the pseudogene TRBV3-2) to TRBJ1-2, with D possibly being TRBD1 (5 bases). The receptor was derived from a man aged 18 to 29 with active or convalescent COVID-19. The sequencing sample was made of peripheral blood. CDR3 protein: CASSQDSGLVLYGYTF. DNA of the CDR3: TGTGCCAGCAGCCAAGATTCAGGGTTAGTCCTTTATGGCTACACCTTC.